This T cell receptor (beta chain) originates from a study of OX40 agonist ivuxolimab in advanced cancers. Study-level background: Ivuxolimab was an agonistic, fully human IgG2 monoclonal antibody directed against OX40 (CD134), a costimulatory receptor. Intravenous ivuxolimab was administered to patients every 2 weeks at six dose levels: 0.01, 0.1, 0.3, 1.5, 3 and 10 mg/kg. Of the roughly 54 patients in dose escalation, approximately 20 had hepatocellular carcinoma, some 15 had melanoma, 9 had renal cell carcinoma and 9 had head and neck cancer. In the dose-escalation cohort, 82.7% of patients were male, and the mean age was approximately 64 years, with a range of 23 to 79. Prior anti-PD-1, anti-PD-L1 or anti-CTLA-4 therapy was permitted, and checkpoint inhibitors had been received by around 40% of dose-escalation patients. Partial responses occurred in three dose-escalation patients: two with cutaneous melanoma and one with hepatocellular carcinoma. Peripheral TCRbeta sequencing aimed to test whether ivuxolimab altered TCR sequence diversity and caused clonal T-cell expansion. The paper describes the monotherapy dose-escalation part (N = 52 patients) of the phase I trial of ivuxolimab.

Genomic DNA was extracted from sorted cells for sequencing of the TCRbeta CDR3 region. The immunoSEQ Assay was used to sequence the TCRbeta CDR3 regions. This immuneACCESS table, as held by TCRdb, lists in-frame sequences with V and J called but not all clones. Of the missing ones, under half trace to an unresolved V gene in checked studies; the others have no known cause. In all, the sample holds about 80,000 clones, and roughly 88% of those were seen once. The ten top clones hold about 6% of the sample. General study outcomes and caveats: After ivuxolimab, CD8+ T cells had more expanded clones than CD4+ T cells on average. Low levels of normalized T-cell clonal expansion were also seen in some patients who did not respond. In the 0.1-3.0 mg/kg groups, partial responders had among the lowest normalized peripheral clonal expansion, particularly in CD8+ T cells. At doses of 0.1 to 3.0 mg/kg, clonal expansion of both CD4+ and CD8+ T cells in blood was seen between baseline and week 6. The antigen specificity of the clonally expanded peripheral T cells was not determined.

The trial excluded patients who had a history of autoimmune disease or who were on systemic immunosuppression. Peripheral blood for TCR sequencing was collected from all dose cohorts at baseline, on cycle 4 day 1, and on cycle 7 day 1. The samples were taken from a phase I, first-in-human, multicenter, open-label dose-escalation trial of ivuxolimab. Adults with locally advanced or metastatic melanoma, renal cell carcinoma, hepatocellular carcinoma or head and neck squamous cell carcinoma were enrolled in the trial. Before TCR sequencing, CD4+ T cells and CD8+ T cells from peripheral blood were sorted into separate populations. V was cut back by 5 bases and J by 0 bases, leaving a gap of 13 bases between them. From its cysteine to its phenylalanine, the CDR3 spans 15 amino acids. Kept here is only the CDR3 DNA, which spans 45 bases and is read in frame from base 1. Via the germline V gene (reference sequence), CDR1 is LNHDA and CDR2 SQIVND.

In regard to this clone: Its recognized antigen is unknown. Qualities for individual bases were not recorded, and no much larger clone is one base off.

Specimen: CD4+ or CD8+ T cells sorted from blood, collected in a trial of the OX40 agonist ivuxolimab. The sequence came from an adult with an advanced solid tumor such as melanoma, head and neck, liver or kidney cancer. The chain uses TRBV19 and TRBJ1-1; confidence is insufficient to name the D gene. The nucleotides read TGTGCCAGTAGTCCCTTGAAAGGCATGAACACTGAAGCTTTCTTT. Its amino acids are CASSPLKGMNTEAFF.